The entry below describes one T cell receptor beta chain. Its antigen is not known. This sample is part of a study of CD8 T cells in ankylosing spondylitis. General study points: Clones that were linked to disease were CD8+ and were relatively rare in peripheral blood. Disease-linked clones reportedly concentrated significantly in matched ankylosing spondylitis synovial fluid. Seemingly characteristic of ankylosing spondylitis blood was a TCR beta motif consisting of about 8 highly homologous variants.

This CDR3 is 17 amino acids long. V lost 5 bases, J lost 4 bases, and 12 bases stayed unmatched. The germline V gene has CDR1 MNHEY and CDR2 SMNVEV (reference sequence). MiXCR was run by TCRdb on the 5' RACE reads, yielding one entry per CDR3 protein. The sample records roughly 370,000 distinct CDR3 sequences, 20% to 25% being singletons. This sequence originates from a male donor with ankylosing spondylitis. The V and J genes are TRBV27 and TRBJ2-3; 10 nucleotides align to TRBD2. Sequenced input: blood, either unsorted or a sorted T cell fraction (not recorded which). The CDR3 here is CASSPKSGRAFADTQYF. The CDR3 region has the DNA TGTGCCAGCAGTCCAAAAAGCGGGAGGGCTTTCGCAGATACGCAGTATTTT.